In its sample, the clone carrying this T cell receptor beta chain was seen a few times. The antigen is unknown. After isolation, RNA underwent reverse transcription to generate cDNA as the sequencing template. Profiling relied on immunoSEQ multiplex PCR, and the TCRdb table lists in-frame clones only, not all of them. The repertoire has about 190,000 clones, 50% to 60% of them found once; the top ten carry roughly 0.7%. Treatment reported: oral pan-JAK inhibitor, 5-10 mg twice daily. Both peripheral blood and punch biopsies of lesional scalp skin were obtained from patients who had alopecia areata. This specimen belongs to a study of CD8+ T cells in alopecia areata. Study details: A 6-month period off drug followed tofacitinib, which lasted 6 to 18 months. General study results and limits: Tofacitinib significantly decreased scalp clonality and expanded CD8+ clones among top 100.

V lost 5 bases and J lost 4, with 17 bases in between. Germline CDR1 MGHDK, CDR2 SYGVNS. The CDR3 runs 15 residues. The sequencing here drew on CD4+ T cells sorted from blood, taken at week 4, from a patient treated with tofacitinib. The TCR comes from a human donor with alopecia areata. This chain links TRBV25-1 with TRBJ1-2, with D possibly matching TRBD1 (5 bases). CDR3 in amino acids: CASSPGDGVPYGYTF. As DNA, the CDR3 is TGTGCCAGCAGTCCGGGGGACGGGGTACCCTATGGCTACACCTTC.